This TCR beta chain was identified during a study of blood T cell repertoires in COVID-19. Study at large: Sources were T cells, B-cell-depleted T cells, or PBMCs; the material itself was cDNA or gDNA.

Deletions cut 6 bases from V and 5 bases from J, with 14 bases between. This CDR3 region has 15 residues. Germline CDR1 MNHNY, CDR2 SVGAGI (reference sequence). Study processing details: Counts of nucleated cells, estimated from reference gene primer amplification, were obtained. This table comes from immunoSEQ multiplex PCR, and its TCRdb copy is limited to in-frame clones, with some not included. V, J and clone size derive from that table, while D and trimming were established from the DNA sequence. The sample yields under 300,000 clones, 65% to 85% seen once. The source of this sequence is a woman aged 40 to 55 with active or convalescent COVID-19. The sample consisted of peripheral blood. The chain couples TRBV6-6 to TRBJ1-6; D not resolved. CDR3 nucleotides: TGTGCCAGCAGCCCCATCCCAGGCGATAATTCACCCCTCCACTTT. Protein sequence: CASSPIPGDNSPLHF.